The 8 T cell receptor beta chains below come from one sample, sequenced in a study of blood T cell repertoires in COVID-19. TCRdb keeps only in-frame clones here, not all; method: immunoSEQ multiplex PCR. The table lists about 160,000 clones, 81% of them singletons. Sequencing used peripheral blood. The receptors shown here come from a human donor in a cohort sampled during active COVID-19.

The J gene is TRBJ1-2, the V gene TRBV9; 8 bases are a match to TRBD1. CDR1 is SGDLS, CDR2 YYNGEE, per germline. With 0 bases clipped from V and 2 bases from J, the junction kept 3 bases outside the gene matches. The length of the CDR3 is 15 residues. The CDR3 is CASSVGTGRNYGYTF. The CDR3, as DNA: TGTGCCAGCAGCGTAGGGACAGGGCGAAACTATGGCTACACCTTC.

The rearrangement uses TRBV9 and TRBJ1-2, with TRBD1 matching 12 bases. Per germline, CDR1 SGDLS and CDR2 YYNGEE. This CDR3 has 15 amino acids. V lost 4 bases, J lost 6 bases, and 7 bases stayed unmatched. The CDR3 sequence: CASSPGTGGANGYTF. The CDR3 nucleotides read TGTGCCAGCAGCCCCGGGACAGGGGGCGCAAATGGCTACACCTTC.

The rearrangement joins TRBV10-3 to TRBJ2-7; 8 bases agree with TRBD1. V lost 3 bases to trimming and J lost 8 bases; unmatched junction nucleotides: 6. The CDR3 extends over 13 amino acids. CDR1 ENHRY and CDR2 SYGVKD come from the germline V gene. CDR3: CAISDGQGFQQYF. The CDR3 DNA reads as TGTGCCATCAGTGATGGACAGGGTTTTCAGCAGTACTTC.

The chain uses TRBV19 and TRBJ2-1, with TRBD2 matching 9 bases. This CDR3 contains 17 residues. Germline CDR1 is LNHDA and CDR2 is SQIVND (reference sequence). The V segment lost 4 bases and the J segment 5 bases; nucleotides outside the gene matches: 12. CDR3 bases: TGTGCCAGTAGTACGAGGAGGGGTAGCGGGAGACACAATGAGCAGTTCTTC. It specifies CASSTRRGSGRHNEQFF. The complete variable domain, with remaining parts taken from reference TRBV19 and TRBJ2-1, reads DGGITQSPKYLFRKEGQNVTLSCEQNLNHDAMYWYRQDPGQGLRLIYYSQIVNDFQKGDIAEGYSVSREKKESFPLTVTSAQKNPTAFYLCASSTRRGSGRHNEQFFGPGTRLTVL.

The CDR3 nucleotides are TGTGCCAGCAGCGGGACAGGGGGCTGGTATGGCTACACCTTC. It encodes CASSGTGGWYGYTF. The chain links TRBV7-9 to TRBJ1-2; 12 nucleotides match TRBD1. The CDR3 contains 14 residues. Germline V gene lookup returns CDR1 SEHNR and CDR2 FQNEAQ (reference sequence). V was clipped by 5 bases and J by 5 bases; unmatched bases: 3.

This chain joins TRBV4-3 and TRBJ2-7; possibly TRBD2 for D (5 bases). The germline V gene has CDR1 LGHNA and CDR2 YSLEER. Trimming left V 0 bases short and J 6 bases short, with 12 bases between. The CDR3 totals 14 residues. The CDR3 region is CASSQDLLAGEQYF. For the CDR3, the DNA is TGCGCCAGCAGCCAAGATCTTCTAGCCGGCGAGCAGTACTTC.

CDR3 residues: CSGGTPWEQFF. As DNA, the CDR3 is TGCAGCGGTGGCACCCCTTGGGAGCAGTTCTTC. The V and J genes are TRBV29-1 and TRBJ2-1, with D unresolved. Per germline, CDR1 SQVTM and CDR2 ANQGSEA. The length of the CDR3 is 11 residues. Trimming took 7 bases from V and 10 from J, leaving 14 bases between them.

The chain has TRBV6-4 and TRBJ2-2; possible D gene TRBD1, 7 bases. CDR3 length equals 14 residues. The germline CDR1 and CDR2 sequences are MRHNA and SNTAGT. As DNA, the CDR3 is TGTGCGGCGTCCACCGACAGGGACTCCGGGGAGCTGTTTTTT. This sequence encodes CAASTDRDSGELFF.